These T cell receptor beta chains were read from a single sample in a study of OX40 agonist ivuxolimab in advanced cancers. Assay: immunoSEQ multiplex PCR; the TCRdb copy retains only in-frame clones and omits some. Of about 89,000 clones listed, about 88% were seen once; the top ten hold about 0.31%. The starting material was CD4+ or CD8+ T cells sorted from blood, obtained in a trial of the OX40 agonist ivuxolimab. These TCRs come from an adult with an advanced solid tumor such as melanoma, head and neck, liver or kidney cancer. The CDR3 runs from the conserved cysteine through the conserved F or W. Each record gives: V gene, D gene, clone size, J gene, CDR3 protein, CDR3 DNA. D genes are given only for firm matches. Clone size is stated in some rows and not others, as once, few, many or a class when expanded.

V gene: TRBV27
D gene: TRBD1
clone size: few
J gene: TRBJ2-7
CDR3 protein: CASRRDRGGYEQYF
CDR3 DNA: TGTGCCAGCAGGAGGGACAGGGGAGGCTACGAGCAGTACTTC

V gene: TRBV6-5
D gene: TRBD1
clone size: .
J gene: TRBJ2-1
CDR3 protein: CASSSPGQTSGKQFF
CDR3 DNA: TGTGCCAGCAGTTCCCCGGGACAGACCTCCGGAAAGCAGTTCTTC

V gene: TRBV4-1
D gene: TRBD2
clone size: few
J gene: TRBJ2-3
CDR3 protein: CASCRGGQDTQYF
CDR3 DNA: TGCGCCAGTTGTCGGGGGGGCCAAGATACGCAGTATTTT

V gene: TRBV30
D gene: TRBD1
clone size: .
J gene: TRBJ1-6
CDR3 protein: CAADRSSSPLHF
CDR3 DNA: TGTGCCGCGGACAGGAGTTCTTCACCCCTCCACTTT

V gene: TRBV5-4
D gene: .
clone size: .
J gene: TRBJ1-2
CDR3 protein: CASSPQPSPLLFYGYTF
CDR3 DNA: TGTGCCAGCAGCCCCCAGCCTAGCCCACTCCTCTTCTATGGCTACACCTTC

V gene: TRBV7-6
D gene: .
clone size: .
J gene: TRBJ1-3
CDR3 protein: CASMSGNTIYF
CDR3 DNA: TGTGCCAGCATGAGTGGAAACACCATATATTTT

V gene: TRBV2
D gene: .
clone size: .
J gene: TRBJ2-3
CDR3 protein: CASSTGVNTDTQYF
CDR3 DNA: TGTGCCAGCAGTACAGGTGTTAACACAGATACGCAGTATTTT

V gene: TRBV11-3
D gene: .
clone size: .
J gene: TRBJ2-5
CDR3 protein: CASSLGLQGAQYF
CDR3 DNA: TGTGCCAGCAGCTTGGGACTGCAGGGGGCCCAGTACTTC

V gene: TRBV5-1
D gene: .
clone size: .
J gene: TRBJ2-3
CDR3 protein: CASSLAFRAAVGTDTQYF
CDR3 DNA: TGCGCCAGCAGCTTGGCCTTCCGGGCGGCGGTCGGCACAGATACGCAGTATTTT

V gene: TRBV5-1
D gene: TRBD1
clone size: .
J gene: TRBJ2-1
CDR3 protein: CASSLDRGFLNEQFF
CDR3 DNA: TGCGCCAGCAGCTTGGACAGGGGTTTTTTGAATGAGCAGTTCTTC

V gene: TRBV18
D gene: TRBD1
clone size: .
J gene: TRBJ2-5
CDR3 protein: CASSPDWTGRKETQYF
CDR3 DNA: TGTGCCAGCTCACCGGATTGGACAGGGAGGAAAGAGACCCAGTACTTC

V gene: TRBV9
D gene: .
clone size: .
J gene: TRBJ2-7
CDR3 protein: CASSEAPRTYEQYF
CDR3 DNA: TGTGCCAGCAGCGAGGCCCCCCGAACCTACGAGCAGTACTTC

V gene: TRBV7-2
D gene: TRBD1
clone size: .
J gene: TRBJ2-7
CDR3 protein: CASSLVTGAPNHEQYF
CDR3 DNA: TGTGCCAGCAGCTTAGTTACAGGGGCACCCAACCACGAGCAGTACTTC